This TCR beta chain was identified in a study of cytomegalovirus exposure and HLA in healthy donors. PCR was performed using 60 Vbeta and 13 Jbeta primers. The table came from immunoSEQ multiplex PCR; TCRdb's copy has only in-frame clones and leaves some out. This table has under 120,000 clones, 79% appearing once. Of note for this clone: Its antigen is still unknown.

In germline, CDR1 is MDHEN, CDR2 SYDVKM. V lost 3 bases to trimming and J lost 5 bases, with 11 bases between them. CDR3 length: 13 amino acids. General observations from the study: The authors later found HLA-associated TCR beta chains more clonally expanded than equally common others. The study flagged 150 to 200 TCR beta chains as cytomegalovirus-associated. Several V segments, TRBV6-2 and TRBV6-3 among them, could not be told apart and were dropped.

The sample taken for sequencing was PBMCs. The TCR comes from a woman in her thirties or forties in good health and CMV-seronegative. V and J are TRBV28 and TRBJ2-7; D is possibly TRBD1 (5 bases). CDR3 amino acids: CASSFDRGDEQYF. As DNA, the CDR3 is TGTGCCAGCAGTTTCGACAGAGGAGACGAGCAGTACTTC.